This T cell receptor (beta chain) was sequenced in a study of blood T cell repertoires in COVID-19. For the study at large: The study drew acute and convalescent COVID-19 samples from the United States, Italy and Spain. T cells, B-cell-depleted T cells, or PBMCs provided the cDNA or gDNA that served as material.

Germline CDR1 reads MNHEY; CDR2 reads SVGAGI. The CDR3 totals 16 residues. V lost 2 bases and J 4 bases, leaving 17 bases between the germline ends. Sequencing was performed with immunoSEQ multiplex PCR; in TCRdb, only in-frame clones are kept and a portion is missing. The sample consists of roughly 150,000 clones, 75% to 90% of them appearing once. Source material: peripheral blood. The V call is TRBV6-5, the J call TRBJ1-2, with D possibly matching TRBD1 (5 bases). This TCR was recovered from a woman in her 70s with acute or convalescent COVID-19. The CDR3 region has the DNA TGTGCCAGCAGTTACCAATCCTTGGGGGGAGCCTATGGCTACACCTTC. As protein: CASSYQSLGGAYGYTF.